A single sample is the source of the 27 T cell receptor beta chains below, sequenced in a study of OX40 agonist ivuxolimab in advanced cancers. The table came from immunoSEQ multiplex PCR; TCRdb's copy has only in-frame clones and leaves some out. The sample contains tens of thousands of clones, about nine tenths of which appear only once. The sequencing here drew on CD4+ or CD8+ T cells sorted from blood, taken in a trial of the OX40 agonist ivuxolimab. The receptors here all came from an adult with an advanced solid tumor such as melanoma, head and neck, liver or kidney cancer.

Only one count was recorded for this clone. The gene calls are TRBV19 and TRBJ2-1; D not certain. This CDR3 region has 14 residues. V was cut by 3 bases and J by 0 bases, with 6 bases left in between. Germline V gene lookup returns CDR1 LNHDA and CDR2 SQIVND (reference sequence). The CDR3 DNA follows: TGTGCCAGTAGTATTGGCAGCTCCTACAATGAGCAGTTCTTC. It specifies CASSIGSSYNEQFF.

The chain couples TRBV29-1 to TRBJ2-5; D not resolved. Germline V CDR1 and CDR2: SQVTM, ANQGSEA. V gave up 3 bases and J gave up 2 bases, with 1 base separating them. The CDR3 runs to 10 residues. The CDR3 loop is CSVDQETQYF. The CDR3 DNA reads as TGCAGCGTTGATCAAGAGACCCAGTACTTC.

The V and J genes are TRBV6-6 and TRBJ2-7; perhaps TRBD2 as D (5 bases). V was clipped by 6 bases and J by 8 bases, with 14 bases between them. Germline CDR1 MNHNY, CDR2 SVGAGI (reference sequence). The length of the CDR3 is 12 residues. CDR3 loop: CASRLDYNQQYF. The CDR3 DNA reads as TGTGCCAGCAGGTTAGACTATAACCAGCAGTACTTC.

The V and J genes are TRBV6-1 and TRBJ2-7; 8 bases map to TRBD1. The germline V gene encodes CDR1 MNHNS and CDR2 SASEGT. This CDR3 is 15 amino acids long. Germline trimming cut 5 bases from V and 6 bases from J; bases unmatched to any gene: 12. CDR3 in DNA: TGTGCCAGCAGTCCAGCAGACAGGGGATTCAGCGAGCAGTACTTC. Its protein is CASSPADRGFSEQYF.

This chain uses TRBV5-1 with TRBJ1-5; weak D call: TRBD1 (5 bases). Germline CDR1 is SGHRS and CDR2 is YFSETQ. The CDR3 consists of 14 residues. V lost 4 bases and J 3 bases, leaving 11 bases between the germline ends. CDR3 residues: CASSPGGVNQPQHF. CDR3 nucleotide sequence: TGCGCCAGCAGCCCGGGGGGAGTCAATCAGCCCCAGCATTTT.

The genes are TRBV11-2 and TRBJ2-5; D uncertain. The CDR3 extends over 11 amino acids. The V end lost 3 bases, the J end lost 3 bases, and 2 bases lay between the germline ends. Per germline, CDR1 SGHAT and CDR2 FQNNGV. CDR3 coding DNA: TGTGCCAGCAGCTTCGAAGAGACCCAGTACTTC. Translated: CASSFEETQYF.

In nucleotides, the CDR3 is TGTGCCAGCAGCGTTGGACTAGCGGGAGTTATCAATGAGCAGTTCTTC. Its protein product is CASSVGLAGVINEQFF. This chain uses TRBV9 with TRBJ2-1; 13 positions agree with TRBD2. J gave up 6 bases and V 2 bases, and 5 bases lay outside the gene matches. The CDR3 is 16 residues long. Germline V gives CDR1 SGDLS, CDR2 YYNGEE.

A few counts support this clone. The chain uses TRBV5-1 and TRBJ1-2, with TRBD1 identical over 10 bases. Trimming removed 3 bases from V and 7 bases from J; junction bases left unmatched: 6. Per germline, CDR1 SGHRS and CDR2 YFSETQ. This CDR3 is 14 amino acids long. The CDR3 sequence: CASSSGQGYGGYTF. The CDR3 nucleotides are TGCGCCAGCAGCTCGGGACAGGGGTATGGTGGCTACACCTTC.

The chain recombines TRBV30 with TRBJ2-2, with TRBD1 matching over 8 bases. V dropped 1 base and J dropped 1; count of bases not matched to a gene: 2. Germline V gene data show CDR1 as GTSNPN and CDR2 as SVGIG (reference sequence). The CDR3 spans 15 residues. CDR3 nucleotides: TGTGCCTGGAGTGGCGACAGGGGGAACACCGGGGAGCTGTTTTTT. As protein: CAWSGDRGNTGELFF.

The rearrangement links TRBV5-1 to TRBJ1-5; no definite D call. This CDR3 is built from 13 residues. CDR1 and CDR2 (germline): SGHRS, YFSETQ. The germline V and J ends were trimmed by 5 bases and 5 bases, with 11 bases remaining between them. CDR3 residues: CASSPGRDQPQHF. The DNA of the CDR3 is TGCGCCAGCAGTCCCGGACGGGATCAGCCCCAGCATTTT.

The rearrangement uses TRBV7-9 and TRBJ2-7; no definite D call. The CDR3 runs 13 residues. Germline CDR1 and CDR2: SEHNR and FQNEAQ (reference sequence). V gave up 5 bases and J gave up 6 bases, with 14 bases separating them. The CDR3 here is CASSPTDLSEQYF. Written as DNA, the CDR3 is TGTGCCAGCAGCCCGACGGACCTGAGCGAGCAGTACTTC.

This chain joins TRBV6-5 and TRBJ1-2; 10 nucleotides agree with TRBD1. CDR1 and CDR2 from the germline V gene are MNHEY and SVGAGI. J was trimmed by 4 bases and V by 0 bases; bases with no gene match: 2. The CDR3 consists of 15 residues. This CDR3 reads CASSYSRTGGYGYTF. The CDR3 coding sequence is TGTGCCAGCAGTTACTCGAGGACAGGGGGCTATGGCTACACCTTC.

This clone was seen a single time. V usage is TRBV5-1 and J usage is TRBJ1-2, with D unresolved. Germline V gene sequence: CDR1 SGHRS, CDR2 YFSETQ. Trimming shortened V by 4 bases and J by 2 bases, and 6 bases separated the two germline ends. The CDR3 runs to 12 residues. Here the CDR3 reads CASSGENYGYTF. The DNA of the CDR3 is TGCGCCAGCAGCGGTGAGAACTATGGCTACACCTTC. Complete variable domain (other parts from reference TRBV5-1 and TRBJ1-2): KAGVTQTPRYLIKTRGQQVTLSCSPISGHRSVSWYQQTPGQGLQFLFEYFSETQRNKGNFPGRFSGRQFSNSRSEMNVSTLELGDSALYLCASSGENYGYTFGSGTRLTVV.

This chain connects TRBV11-2 to TRBJ1-1, with no clear D. Per germline, CDR1 SGHAT and CDR2 FQNNGV. V shed 5 bases and J shed 0 bases, with 7 bases lying between them. The CDR3 runs 13 residues. CDR3: CASSPQMNTEAFF. The DNA of the CDR3 is TGTGCCAGCAGCCCCCAGATGAACACTGAAGCTTTCTTT.

This chain uses TRBV19 with TRBJ2-7; 9 nucleotides align to TRBD1. The ends lost 2 bases at V and 2 bases at J; junction bases unmatched: 4. The CDR3 has 15 amino acids. Per germline, CDR1 LNHDA and CDR2 SQIVND (reference sequence). CDR3 coding DNA: TGTGCCAGTAGTATATCAGGGGACAGGGCCTACGAGCAGTACTTC. Encoded protein: CASSISGDRAYEQYF. Filled out from reference TRBV19 and TRBJ2-7, the complete variable domain reads DGGITQSPKYLFRKEGQNVTLSCEQNLNHDAMYWYRQDPGQGLRLIYYSQIVNDFQKGDIAEGYSVSREKKESFPLTVTSAQKNPTAFYLCASSISGDRAYEQYFGPGTRLTVT.

J is TRBJ2-5 and V is TRBV18; 7 bases agree with TRBD1. V was clipped by 3 bases and J by 4 bases; unmatched bases: 5. The CDR3 length is 14 residues. The germline gives CDR1 KGHSH, CDR2 LQKENI. CDR3 sequence: CASSPDRVRETQYF. As DNA, the CDR3 is TGTGCCAGCTCACCTGACAGGGTCCGAGAGACCCAGTACTTC. Together with reference TRBV18 and TRBJ2-5, the CDR3 gives the full variable domain: NAGVMQNPRHLVRRRGQEARLRCSPMKGHSHVYWYRQLPEEGLKFMVYLQKENIIDESGMPKERFSAEFPKEGPSILRIQQVVRGDSAAYFCASSPDRVRETQYFGPGTRLLVL.

The CDR3 region has the DNA TGTGCCAGCAGCTCTTGGTTTAGCGGACCCGGCTCCTACGAGCAGTACTTC. It encodes CASSSWFSGPGSYEQYF. The chain employs TRBV11-2 and TRBJ2-7, with a tentative D call TRBD2 (6 bases). CDR1 is SGHAT, CDR2 FQNNGV, per germline. The CDR3 contains 17 residues. Trimming took off 4 bases at V and 0 bases at J, with 19 bases between the two ends.

The rearrangement joins TRBV18 to TRBJ1-1; tentative D call: TRBD1 (5 bases). The CDR3 loop spans 15 amino acids. Germline lookup yields CDR1 KGHSH and CDR2 LQKENI. The V and J ends lost 0 bases and 1 base respectively, with 9 bases between them. The CDR3 loop is CASSPPRGQNTEAFF. The CDR3 DNA reads as TGTGCCAGCTCACCACCGAGGGGTCAGAACACTGAAGCTTTCTTT.

Only a few counts were recorded for this clone. The V call is TRBV4-2, the J call TRBJ1-3, with 7 bases identical to TRBD1. The V segment lost 5 bases and the J segment 4 bases; nucleotides outside the gene matches: 8. The CDR3 has 15 amino acids. The germline V gene encodes CDR1 LGHNA and CDR2 YNFKEQ. The CDR3 nucleotides are TGTGCCAGCAGCAAATTTACAGGGGAAGGAAACACCATATATTTT. Translating it yields CASSKFTGEGNTIYF.

V usage is TRBV11-2 and J usage is TRBJ1-2; TRBD1 might be the D (5 bases). The CDR3 runs to 17 residues. Germline V CDR1 and CDR2: SGHAT, FQNNGV. V lost 4 bases to trimming and J lost 8 bases, with 26 bases between them. In nucleotides, the CDR3 is TGTGCCAGCAGCTCAGATCGCCGGGACGGAGGAAGGTTCGGCTACACCTTC. This sequence encodes CASSSDRRDGGRFGYTF.

The chain uses TRBV6-6 and TRBJ2-7, with D possibly being TRBD1 or TRBD2 (5 bases each). This CDR3 has 15 residues. Per germline, CDR1 MNHNY and CDR2 SVGAGI (reference sequence). The V end was cut by 6 bases, the J end by 0 bases, with 15 bases between. The CDR3, as DNA: TGTGCCAGCAGCCACGCTGCCGGGACCTCCTACGAGCAGTACTTC. Its protein product is CASSHAAGTSYEQYF.

A single count supports this clone. The CDR3 here is CASSLTGQGSNQPQHF. The DNA of the CDR3 is TGCGCCAGCAGCCTAACCGGACAGGGATCCAATCAGCCCCAGCATTTT. The chain links TRBV5-1 to TRBJ1-5, with TRBD1 matching 8 bases. The CDR3 covers 16 residues. Germline V gene lookup returns CDR1 SGHRS and CDR2 YFSETQ. V lost 4 bases to trimming and J lost 3 bases; unmatched junction nucleotides: 9.

The J gene is TRBJ1-3, the V gene TRBV30; D remains unclear. Germline CDR1 GTSNPN, CDR2 SVGIG (reference sequence). This CDR3 is 15 amino acids long. The V end was cut by 0 bases, the J end by 2 bases, with 11 bases between. The CDR3 sequence: CAWSVRAAAGNTIYF. The CDR3 nucleotides read TGTGCCTGGAGTGTACGGGCAGCGGCTGGAAACACCATATATTTT.

The chain has TRBV25-1 and TRBJ1-1; maybe TRBD1 (6 bases). CDR1 MGHDK and CDR2 SYGVNS come from the germline V gene. The V end was cut by 6 bases, the J end by 4 bases, with 15 bases between. CDR3 size: 14 residues. This CDR3 reads CASSTDRLITEAFF. CDR3 DNA: TGTGCCAGCAGCACCGACAGGCTAATCACTGAAGCTTTCTTT.

This chain connects TRBV9 to TRBJ2-6, with 9 bases matching TRBD1. The trim removed 2 bases at V and 5 bases at J, leaving 11 bases unmatched. The length of the CDR3 is 18 residues. Germline V gene sequence: CDR1 SGDLS, CDR2 YYNGEE. The CDR3 region is CASSVGTTGQGWANVLTF. The CDR3 coding sequence is TGTGCCAGCAGCGTGGGGACCACAGGACAGGGGTGGGCCAACGTCCTGACTTTC.

The chain combines TRBV10-3 with TRBJ1-1, with D possibly TRBD1 on 5 matching bases. The V gene lost 4 bases and the J gene lost 10 bases, with 10 bases spanning the gap. CDR1 and CDR2 from the germline V gene are ENHRY and SYGVKD. The CDR3 spans 11 residues. Written as DNA, the CDR3 is TGTGCCATCAGTGGGGTTCAGGGAGCTTTCTTT. Amino acid sequence: CAISGVQGAFF.

The J gene is TRBJ1-2, the V gene TRBV5-6, with D possibly TRBD1 on 5 matching bases. Per germline, CDR1 SGHDT and CDR2 YYEEEE. V lost 4 bases and J lost 8, with 24 bases in between. There are 16 residues in the CDR3. The CDR3 DNA is TGTGCCAGCAGCCCCCTTGGGACGGATCTTCCGAGGGGCTACACCTTC. This translates into CASSPLGTDLPRGYTF.